The 30 T cell receptor beta chains below all came from one sample that was sequenced in a study of blood T cells in healthy people across ages. Primers used in a second PCR of about 6 to 11 cycles were a sample-barcoded 5' primer and a J-beta primer mix. MiXCR, applied by TCRdb to the 5' RACE reads, yields one record per CDR3 protein. The data show hundreds of thousands of distinct CDR3 sequences, with about 52% seen just once and around a third held by the top ten. The material sequenced was blood. Receptors were obtained from a woman aged 60-70 years in good health.

This clonotype was counted between two and nine times. The chain recombines TRBV6-6 with TRBJ2-7; D call uncertain. Looked up from germline, CDR1 is MNHNY and CDR2 is SVGAGI (reference sequence). There are 15 residues in the CDR3. Trimming shortened V by 0 bases and J by 0 bases, and 9 bases separated the two germline ends. The chain's CDR3 is CASSYSRSLSYEQYF. The CDR3 DNA sequence: TGTGCCAGCAGTTACTCTAGAAGTCTCTCCTACGAGCAGTACTTC.

V gene TRBV20-1 combines with J gene TRBJ2-1; the match to TRBD2 covers 11 bases. This CDR3 is built from 13 residues. V shed 1 base, J shed 7 bases, and the junction held 0 bases outside the gene matches. Germline V gene sequence: CDR1 DFQATT, CDR2 SNEGSKA (reference sequence). This CDR3 reads CSARGLAGNEQFF. CDR3 DNA: TGCAGTGCTAGAGGACTAGCGGGGAATGAGCAGTTCTTC.

This clonotype was counted a few times. The chain employs TRBV5-1 and TRBJ2-2; 8 nucleotides agree with TRBD1. Germline values: CDR1 SGHRS, CDR2 YFSETQ. V shed 4 bases and J 3 bases; nucleotides not matched to a gene: 5. CDR3 length: 15 amino acids. The CDR3 nucleotides read TGCGCCAGCAGCGGGCGGACAGGGTACACCGGGGAGCTGTTTTTT. Translating it yields CASSGRTGYTGELFF.

Remarks on this clonotype: One end of the junction fails to match germline, which may point to a read error. The chain has TRBV4-2 and TRBJ2-3, with 9 positions matching TRBD2. Germline CDR1 is LGHNA and CDR2 is YNFKEQ. The CDR3 has 18 residues. The CDR3 coding sequence is TGTGCCAGCAGCCAGATCCCCTTTGGAGCGGGAGGCACAGATATGCAGTATTTT. Its translation is CASSQIPFGAGGTDMQYF.

The CDR3 here is CASKEGSSYNEQFF. In DNA form, the CDR3 reads TGTGCCAGCAAAGAAGGGAGCTCCTACAATGAGCAGTTCTTC. The chain combines TRBV6-2 or TRBV6-3 with TRBJ2-1, with D perhaps matching TRBD2 (5 bases). The V gene's germline CDR1 is MNHEY and CDR2 SVGEGT. The CDR3 sequence is 14 residues long. V gave up 7 bases and J gave up 0 bases, with 10 bases separating them.

Many counts were recorded for this clonotype. The V gene is TRBV20-1, the J gene TRBJ1-2; D perhaps matches TRBD1 (6 bases). This CDR3 has 16 amino acids. Germline V lookup: CDR1 DFQATT, CDR2 SNEGSKA (reference sequence). V lost 2 bases and J lost 6, with 22 bases in between. CDR3 amino acids: CSARIWGGRKYDGYTF. The CDR3 nucleotides are TGCAGTGCTAGAATATGGGGGGGCAGGAAGTACGATGGCTACACCTTC.

The J gene is TRBJ2-5, the V gene TRBV20-1; the D call may be TRBD1 or TRBD2 (6 bases each). The J call may be mistaken, given a closer DNA end match to TRBJ2-7. The V gene's germline CDR1 is DFQATT and CDR2 SNEGSKA (reference sequence). The CDR3 sequence is 14 residues long. CDR3 DNA: TGCAGTGCTAGTCTAGGGGGGACTCACTACGAGCAGTACTTC. It codes for CSASLGGTHYEQYF.

The V and J genes are TRBV4-1 and TRBJ1-1; D is possibly TRBD1 (5 bases). Germline CDR1 is MGHRA and CDR2 is YSYEKL. V dropped 5 bases and J dropped 6 bases, with 16 bases sitting between them. This CDR3 spans 14 amino acids. CDR3 DNA: TGCGCCAGCAGCGACCCGTCGAGGGGCGCTGAAGCTTTCTTT. Translation gives CASSDPSRGAEAFF.

The V and J genes are TRBV5-1 and TRBJ2-5, with 7 bases aligning to TRBD1. Germline loops: CDR1 SGHRS, CDR2 YFSETQ. This CDR3 has 14 amino acids. V lost 0 bases, J lost 2 bases, and 1 base stayed unmatched. CDR3 nucleotides: TGCGCCAGCAGCTTGGCGACAGGGCAAGAGACCCAGTACTTC. Translated: CASSLATGQETQYF. The full variable domain, with the rest looked up from reference TRBV5-1 and TRBJ2-5, is KAGVTQTPRYLIKTRGQQVTLSCSPISGHRSVSWYQQTPGQGLQFLFEYFSETQRNKGNFPGRFSGRQFSNSRSEMNVSTLELGDSALYLCASSLATGQETQYFGPGTRLLVL.

The chain couples TRBV10-3 to TRBJ2-5; the match to TRBD2 covers 12 bases. The DNA matches TRBJ2-7 better at its end, which makes the J call doubtful. CDR1 is ENHRY and CDR2 is SYGVKD in the germline V gene. The CDR3 has 16 amino acids. CDR3 DNA sequence: TGTGCCATCAGTGAGTCGCTAGCGGGAGGGCCCTACGAGCAGTACTTC. It codes for CAISESLAGGPYEQYF.

J is TRBJ2-3 and V is TRBV20-1; 7 bases match TRBD2. The CDR3 covers 11 residues. The germline V gene has CDR1 DFQATT and CDR2 SNEGSKA (reference sequence). Trimming at V came to 2 bases and at J to 8 bases, leaving 1 base not matched to a gene. The CDR3: CSARLAATQYF. The CDR3 DNA sequence: TGCAGTGCTAGACTAGCGGCTACGCAGTATTTT.

The chain recombines TRBV7-2 with TRBJ1-1; D ambiguous. In germline, CDR1 is SGHTA, CDR2 FQGNSA. The CDR3 sequence is 13 residues long. V lost 4 bases, J lost 3 bases, and 9 bases lay in between. CDR3 region: CASSSEPYTEAFF. DNA of the CDR3: TGTGCCAGCAGCTCGGAGCCGTACACTGAAGCTTTCTTT.

The chain uses TRBV28 and TRBJ2-1, with 11 bases identical to TRBD1. J gave up 7 bases and V 4 bases, and 9 bases lay outside the gene matches. The CDR3 length is 16 residues. Germline lookup yields CDR1 MDHEN and CDR2 SYDVKM. The chain's CDR3 is CASSSRTGGVLNEQFF. For the CDR3, the DNA is TGTGCCAGCAGTTCAAGGACAGGGGGCGTGTTGAATGAGCAGTTCTTC.

V gene TRBV4-1 combines with J gene TRBJ2-7; D not resolved. The CDR3 contains 14 residues. The germline gives CDR1 MGHRA, CDR2 YSYEKL. The germline V and J ends were trimmed by 1 base and 3 bases, with 10 bases remaining between them. CDR3 amino acids: CASSQGQHNYEQYF. The CDR3 DNA sequence: TGCGCCAGCAGCCAAGGCCAGCATAACTACGAGCAGTACTTC.

This clonotype was observed a few times. This chain joins TRBV15 and TRBJ2-7, with 9 bases identical to TRBD2. V lost 8 bases and J lost 7; bases outside the gene matches: 12. This CDR3 is 14 amino acids long. Germline-derived CDR1 and CDR2 are LNHNV and YYDKDF (reference sequence). The CDR3 sequence is CATGAGGPSSEQYF. CDR3 nucleotide sequence: TGTGCCACCGGGGCGGGAGGGCCCTCTAGTGAGCAGTACTTC.

This clonotype showed up just a few times. The chain combines TRBV9 with TRBJ2-5, with TRBD2 matching over 9 bases. The CDR3 extends over 15 amino acids. J gave up 5 bases and V 7 bases, and 12 bases lay outside the gene matches. Looked up from germline, CDR1 is SGDLS and CDR2 is YYNGEE. This chain's CDR3 is CASAPLVAGAETQYF. In nucleotides, the CDR3 is TGTGCCAGCGCACCTTTAGTAGCGGGAGCGGAGACCCAGTACTTC.

The sample holds a few counts of this clonotype. This sequence joins TRBV9 and TRBJ2-5; the match to TRBD2 covers 9 bases. J lost 1 base, V lost 1 base, and 5 bases had no gene match. The CDR3 loop spans 16 amino acids. Germline V CDR1 and CDR2: SGDLS, YYNGEE. The CDR3 loop reads CASSVNLAGSQETQYF. The CDR3 nucleotides are TGTGCCAGCAGCGTAAACCTAGCGGGGTCCCAAGAGACCCAGTACTTC.

The rearrangement joins TRBV11-3 to TRBJ2-1, with TRBD2 as a possible D gene (6 bases). The CDR3 length is 15 residues. The germline V and J ends were trimmed by 3 bases and 8 bases, with 17 bases remaining between them. The V gene's germline CDR1 is SGHNT and CDR2 YENEEA. The CDR3 spells CASSFAGPVSDEQFF. The CDR3 DNA sequence: TGTGCCAGCAGCTTCGCGGGACCCGTCTCCGATGAGCAGTTCTTC.

V is TRBV6-4 and J is TRBJ1-1; D unclear. Germline V gene data show CDR1 as MRHNA and CDR2 as SNTAGT. This CDR3 comprises 13 residues. Trimming left V 5 bases short and J 4 bases short, with 11 bases between. Here the CDR3 reads CASSLDPGTEAFF. For the CDR3, the DNA is TGTGCCAGCAGTCTAGACCCGGGCACTGAAGCTTTCTTT.

This clonotype has only a few counts. The chain carries TRBV6-6 and TRBJ1-2; D is undetermined. Per the germline V gene, CDR1 is MNHNY and CDR2 is SVGAGI (reference sequence). The CDR3 has 10 amino acids. The V and J ends lost 8 bases and 7 bases respectively, with 8 bases between them. Here the CDR3 reads CASWGSGYTF. The CDR3 DNA sequence: TGTGCCAGCTGGGGATCTGGCTACACCTTC.

CDR3 amino acids: CAISEKRDRDQPQHF. The DNA for the CDR3 is TGTGCCATCAGCGAAAAAAGAGACAGGGATCAGCCCCAGCATTTT. This chain joins TRBV10-3 and TRBJ1-5; 7 nucleotides line up with TRBD1. Unmatched junction bases numbered 10, after V lost 6 bases and J lost 5 bases. Germline V lookup: CDR1 ENHRY, CDR2 SYGVKD. This CDR3 comprises 15 residues.

This clonotype has more than one count but fewer than ten. V is TRBV25-1 and J is TRBJ2-1; the D gene could be TRBD1 or TRBD2 (5 bases each). With 4 bases removed from V and 8 bases from J, the gap between germline ends came to 12 bases. Germline lookup yields CDR1 MGHDK and CDR2 SYGVNS. The CDR3 covers 13 residues. The CDR3 bases are TGTGCCAGCAGTGGGAAGGGGACGGATGAGCAGTTCTTC. This codes for CASSGKGTDEQFF.

The chain carries TRBV20-1 and TRBJ1-2; maybe TRBD1 (6 bases). V gave up 6 bases and J gave up 7 bases, with 21 bases separating them. Germline CDR1 and CDR2: DFQATT and SNEGSKA (reference sequence). CDR3 length: 14 residues. The CDR3 is CSARFNRVMGGYTF. The CDR3 bases are TGCAGTGCCAGGTTCAACAGGGTGATGGGTGGCTACACCTTC.

The chain recombines TRBV20-1 with TRBJ2-1, with D maybe TRBD2 (5 bases). V was trimmed by 0 bases and J by 5 bases, leaving 14 bases between them. The CDR3 has 15 amino acids. Germline CDR1 is DFQATT and CDR2 is SNEGSKA (reference sequence). CDR3 amino acids: CSARDRSGVHNEQFF. In DNA, the CDR3 is TGCAGTGCTAGAGATCGGAGCGGAGTCCACAATGAGCAGTTCTTC.

This rearrangement joins TRBV28 to TRBJ1-6, with TRBD1 matching 8 bases. V was pared by 3 bases and J by 8 bases, with 6 bases of the junction left unmatched. The CDR3 is 15 residues long. Germline assignment: CDR1 MDHEN and CDR2 SYDVKM. The chain's CDR3 is CASSLGDRSDSPLHF. The CDR3 DNA follows: TGTGCCAGCAGTTTGGGGGACAGGTCTGATTCACCCCTCCACTTT.

Only one count was recorded for this clonotype. V is TRBV14 and J is TRBJ2-7; D not resolved. V lost 1 base to trimming and J lost 2 bases, with 9 bases between them. Germline values: CDR1 SGHDN, CDR2 FVKESK. The CDR3 length is 14 residues. The CDR3 DNA is TGTGCCAGCAGCCAAGCCCTCTGGGCCTACGAGCAGTACTTC. As protein: CASSQALWAYEQYF.

The chain is built from TRBV29-1 and TRBJ2-7; unclear D gene. Germline CDR1 SQVTM, CDR2 ANQGSEA. The V gene lost 4 bases and the J gene lost 0 bases, with 10 bases spanning the gap. The CDR3 length is 13 residues. The CDR3 DNA follows: TGCAGCGTTGTTCCGTCTAGCTCCTACGAGCAGTACTTC. Translation: CSVVPSSSYEQYF.

The rearrangement uses TRBV5-1 and TRBJ2-1; no clear D gene. The germline CDR1 and CDR2 sequences are SGHRS and YFSETQ. The V and J ends lost 4 bases and 1 base respectively, with 21 bases between them. The CDR3 runs 18 residues. The CDR3 bases are TGCGCCAGCAGCCCTTTACGAGAACACCTGCCGTCCTACAATGAGCAGTTCTTC. This translates into CASSPLREHLPSYNEQFF.

In its sample, this clonotype was seen a few times. CDR3 sequence reads: CASSPALKNEQFF. CDR3 bases: TGTGCCAGCAGCCCGGCCCTAAAGAATGAGCAGTTCTTC. The rearrangement links TRBV7-2 to TRBJ2-1, with no clear D. V was shortened by 5 bases and J by 7 bases, with 12 bases between the two germline ends. Germline V gene sequence: CDR1 SGHTA, CDR2 FQGNSA. This CDR3 has 13 amino acids.

A few counts support this clonotype. V and J are TRBV27 and TRBJ2-7; no clear D. The CDR3 covers 16 residues. Germline-derived CDR1 and CDR2 are MNHEY and SMNVEV (reference sequence). The V and J ends lost 1 base and 2 bases respectively, with 15 bases between them. The chain's CDR3 is CASSLYAHGQAYEQYF. CDR3 nucleotide sequence: TGTGCCAGCAGTTTATATGCTCATGGGCAGGCCTACGAGCAGTACTTC.